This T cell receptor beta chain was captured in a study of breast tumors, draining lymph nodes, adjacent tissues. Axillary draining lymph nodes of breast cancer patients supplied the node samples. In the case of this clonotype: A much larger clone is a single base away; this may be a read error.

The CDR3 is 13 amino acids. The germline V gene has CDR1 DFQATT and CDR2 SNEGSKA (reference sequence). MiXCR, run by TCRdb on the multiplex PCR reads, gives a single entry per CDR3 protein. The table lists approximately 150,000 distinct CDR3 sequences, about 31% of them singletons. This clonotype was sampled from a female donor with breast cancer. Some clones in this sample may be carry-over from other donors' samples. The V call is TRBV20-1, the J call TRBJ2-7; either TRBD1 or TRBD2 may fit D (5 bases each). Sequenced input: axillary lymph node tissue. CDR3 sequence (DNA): TGCAGTGCTACACTAACGGGGCTATACGCGCAGTACTTC. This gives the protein CSATLTGLYAQYF.